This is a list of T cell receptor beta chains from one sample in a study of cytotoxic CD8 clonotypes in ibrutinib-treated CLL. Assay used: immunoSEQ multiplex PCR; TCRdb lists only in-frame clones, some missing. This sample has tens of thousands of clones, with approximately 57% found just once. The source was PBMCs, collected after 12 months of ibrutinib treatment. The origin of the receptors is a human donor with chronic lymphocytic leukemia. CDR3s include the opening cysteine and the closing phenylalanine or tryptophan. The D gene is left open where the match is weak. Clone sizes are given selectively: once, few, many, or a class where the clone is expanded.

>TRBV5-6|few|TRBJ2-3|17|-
CASSLIPRHSRPDTQYF
TGTGCCAGCAGCTTGATTCCGAGGCACAGCAGGCCAGATACGCAGTATTTT
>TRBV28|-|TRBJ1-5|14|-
CASTDGSLQVPQHF
TGTGCCAGCACCGACGGGAGTTTGCAGGTGCCCCAGCATTTT
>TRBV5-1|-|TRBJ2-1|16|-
CASSSWGADSYNEQFF
TGCGCCAGCAGCTCTTGGGGGGCGGACTCCTACAATGAGCAGTTCTTC
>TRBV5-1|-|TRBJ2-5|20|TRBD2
CASSLRGLAGGPGTQETQYF
TGCGCCAGCAGCTTGAGGGGTCTAGCGGGAGGGCCAGGGACTCAAGAGACCCAGTACTTC
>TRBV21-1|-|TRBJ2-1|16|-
CASSITSRGVNNEQFF
TGTGCCAGCAGCATCACCTCAAGGGGGGTGAACAATGAGCAGTTCTTC
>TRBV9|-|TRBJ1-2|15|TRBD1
CASSVYTPGGYRYTF
TGTGCCAGCAGCGTATATACCCCAGGGGGCTATCGCTACACCTTC
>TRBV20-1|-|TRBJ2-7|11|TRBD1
CSAWTGVEQYF
TGCAGTGCTTGGACAGGGGTCGAGCAGTACTTC
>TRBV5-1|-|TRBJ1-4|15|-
CASSLVGYTLEKLFF
TGCGCCAGCAGCTTGGTTGGGTATACTTTGGAAAAACTGTTTTTT
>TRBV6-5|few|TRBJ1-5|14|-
CASSYRQGFQPQHF
TGTGCCAGCAGTTACCGGCAGGGGTTTCAGCCCCAGCATTTT
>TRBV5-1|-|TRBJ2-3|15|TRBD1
CASSSSGTGSDTQYF
TGCGCCAGCAGCTCGTCCGGGACAGGGAGCGATACGCAGTATTTT
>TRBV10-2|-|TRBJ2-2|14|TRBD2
CASSGAGGRRELFF
TGCGCCAGCAGTGGAGCGGGGGGTCGCCGGGAGCTGTTTTTT
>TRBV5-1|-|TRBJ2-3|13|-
CASSVQYLDTQYF
TGCGCCAGCAGCGTGCAATACCTAGATACGCAGTATTTT
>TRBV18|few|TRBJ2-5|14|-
CASSPILHLGTQYF
TGTGCCAGCTCACCCATACTCCATCTGGGGACCCAGTACTTC
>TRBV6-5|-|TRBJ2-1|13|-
CASSYQGRGEQFF
TGTGCCAGCAGTTACCAGGGACGGGGCGAGCAGTTCTTC
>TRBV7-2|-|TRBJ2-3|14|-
CASSLDGAGTPQYF
TGTGCCAGCAGCTTAGATGGGGCGGGGACTCCGCAGTATTTT
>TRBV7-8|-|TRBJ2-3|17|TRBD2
CASSTNRRLAAADTQYF
TGTGCCAGCAGCACAAATAGAAGGCTAGCGGCTGCTGATACGCAGTATTTT
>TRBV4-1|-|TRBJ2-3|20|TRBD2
CASSQGIIRTSGGATDTQYF
TGCGCCAGCAGCCAAGGTATCATTCGAACTAGCGGGGGGGCCACAGATACGCAGTATTTT
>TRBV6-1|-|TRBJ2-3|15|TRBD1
CASSRQGASTDTQYF
TGTGCCAGCAGTAGACAGGGGGCGAGCACAGATACGCAGTATTTT
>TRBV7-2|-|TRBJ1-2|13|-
CASSLRANYGYTF
TGTGCCAGCAGCTTAAGGGCTAACTATGGCTACACCTTC
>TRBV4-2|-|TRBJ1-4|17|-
CASSQSGIGRGVEKLFF
TGTGCCAGCAGCCAAAGTGGAATCGGCAGGGGAGTTGAAAAACTGTTTTTT
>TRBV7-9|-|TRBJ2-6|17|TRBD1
CASSAGTGTSGANVLTF
TGTGCCAGCAGCGCGGGGACAGGGACATCTGGGGCCAACGTCCTGACTTTC
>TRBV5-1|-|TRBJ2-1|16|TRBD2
CASSWAPQRGGLEQFF
TGCGCCAGCAGCTGGGCCCCCCAGCGGGGGGGCCTGGAGCAGTTCTTC
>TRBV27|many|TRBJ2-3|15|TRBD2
CASRSYSGGPDTQYF
TGTGCCAGCAGGTCCTACTCGGGAGGGCCAGATACGCAGTATTTT
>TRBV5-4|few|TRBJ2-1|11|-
CASSRAGEQFF
TGTGCCAGCAGCCGGGCGGGAGAGCAGTTCTTC